This T cell receptor beta chain was recorded in a study of blood T cell repertoires in COVID-19. Overall study: Sites across the United States, Italy and Spain contributed samples from acute and convalescent COVID-19. Sources were T cells, B-cell-depleted T cells, or PBMCs; the material itself was cDNA or gDNA.

Per the original methods: Researchers report that nucleated cell counts were estimated from reference gene primer amplification. Method: immunoSEQ multiplex PCR; TCRdb's copy keeps in-frame clones and lacks some. V, J and clone size reflect that table, while D and trimming were determined from the DNA. The sample holds some 78,000 clones, about nine tenths seen once. With V trimmed by 1 base and J by 0 bases, 5 bases remained unmatched. This CDR3 has 18 amino acids. Germline V gene lookup returns CDR1 LGHDT and CDR2 YNNKEL (reference sequence). This clone appeared a single time. This chain links TRBV3-1 (or the pseudogene TRBV3-2) with TRBJ1-5; 11 bases agree with TRBD1. This TCR came from a man in his fifties with active or convalescent COVID-19. The sample consisted of peripheral blood. CDR3 nucleotides: TGTGCCAGCAGCCAAGGAGGGACAGGGGGTCATAGCAATCAGCCCCAGCATTTT. This encodes CASSQGGTGGHSNQPQHF.